This is a list of T cell receptor beta chains from one sample in a study of tumor-infiltrating lymphocytes in primary liver carcinoma. MiXCR was run by TCRdb on the multiplex PCR reads, yielding one entry per CDR3 protein. The profile shows 330,000 or so distinct CDR3 sequences, approximately 65% of them singletons. The sequencing input was peripheral blood. The receptor set was obtained from a man aged 40-50 years with primary liver carcinoma and hepatitis B virus infection. Both conserved end residues are part of each CDR3. The D gene is left open where the match is weak. A row's size may be missing; if present it is once, few, many or a size class.

abundance: .; v_gene: TRBV9; j_gene: TRBJ2-5; d_gene: .; CDR3aa: CASSVGGQYQETQYF; CDR3nt: TGTGCCAGCAGCGTAGGCGGACAGTACCAAGAGACCCAGTACTTC
abundance: .; v_gene: TRBV20-1; j_gene: TRBJ2-7; d_gene: .; CDR3aa: CSASPGVEQYF; CDR3nt: TGCAGTGCTAGCCCAGGGGTCGAGCAGTACTTC
abundance: .; v_gene: TRBV28; j_gene: TRBJ2-3; d_gene: .; CDR3aa: CTSSKGERREYF; CDR3nt: TGTACCAGCAGTAAGGGGGAACGTAGGGAGTATTTT
abundance: .; v_gene: TRBV28; j_gene: TRBJ2-1; d_gene: TRBD1; CDR3aa: CASWDRGANEQFF; CDR3nt: TGTGCCAGCTGGGACAGGGGCGCGAATGAGCAGTTCTTC
abundance: .; v_gene: TRBV6-5; j_gene: TRBJ2-5; d_gene: TRBD2; CDR3aa: CASSYFSGGLQETQYF; CDR3nt: TGTGCCAGCAGTTACTTCTCGGGGGGGCTCCAAGAGACCCAGTACTTC
abundance: .; v_gene: TRBV7-9; j_gene: TRBJ2-6; d_gene: TRBD1; CDR3aa: CASSWGTAGSGVNVLTF; CDR3nt: TGTGCCAGCAGCTGGGGGACAGCAGGGTCTGGGGTCAACGTCCTGACTTTC
abundance: .; v_gene: TRBV5-6; j_gene: TRBJ2-2; d_gene: .; CDR3aa: CASSFFGSAFSGELFF; CDR3nt: TGTGCCAGCAGCTTTTTTGGATCAGCGTTCTCCGGGGAGCTGTTTTTT
abundance: few; v_gene: TRBV5-6; j_gene: TRBJ1-1; d_gene: .; CDR3aa: CASSLSRHYNTEAFF; CDR3nt: TGTGCCAGCAGCTTGTCGAGACACTATAACACTGAAGCTTTCTTT
abundance: few; v_gene: TRBV5-1; j_gene: TRBJ2-3; d_gene: .; CDR3aa: CASSSSEGTDTQYF; CDR3nt: TGCGCCAGCAGCAGCAGCGAGGGCACAGATACGCAGTATTTT
abundance: many; v_gene: TRBV6-2/TRBV6-3; j_gene: TRBJ2-3; d_gene: .; CDR3aa: CASSYSFARTDTQYF; CDR3nt: TGTGCCAGCAGTTACTCGTTCGCTCGCACAGATACGCAGTATTTT
abundance: .; v_gene: TRBV13; j_gene: TRBJ1-2; d_gene: TRBD1; CDR3aa: CASSLGQGEGYIF; CDR3nt: TGTGCCAGCAGCTTAGGACAGGGGGAGGGCTACATCTTC
abundance: .; v_gene: TRBV6-5; j_gene: TRBJ2-3; d_gene: .; CDR3aa: CASSPQGLRTDTQYF; CDR3nt: TGTGCCAGCAGCCCGCAGGGACTCCGCACAGATACGCAGTATTTT
abundance: .; v_gene: TRBV2; j_gene: TRBJ2-4; d_gene: TRBD1; CDR3aa: CASSETGAKNIQYF; CDR3nt: TGTGCCAGCAGTGAGACAGGGGCCAAAAACATTCAGTACTTC
abundance: .; v_gene: TRBV6-2/TRBV6-3; j_gene: TRBJ2-6; d_gene: .; CDR3aa: CASNSGANVLTF; CDR3nt: TGTGCCAGCAATTCTGGGGCCAACGTCCTGACTTTC
abundance: many; v_gene: TRBV6-1; j_gene: TRBJ2-5; d_gene: TRBD1; CDR3aa: CASSGQGGKTQYF; CDR3nt: TGTGCCAGCAGCGGACAGGGCGGGAAGACCCAGTACTTC
abundance: .; v_gene: TRBV6-7; j_gene: TRBJ2-7; d_gene: TRBD1; CDR3aa: CASSYCPPRDRGDHEQYF; CDR3nt: TGTGCCAGCAGTTACTGTCCACCCCGGGACAGGGGTGACCACGAGCAGTACTTC
abundance: .; v_gene: TRBV28; j_gene: TRBJ2-2; d_gene: .; CDR3aa: CASSLMGGNTGELFF; CDR3nt: TGTGCCAGCAGTTTAATGGGCGGGAACACCGGGGAGCTGTTTTTT
abundance: few; v_gene: TRBV5-4; j_gene: TRBJ2-5; d_gene: TRBD2; CDR3aa: CASRKNSGEETQYF; CDR3nt: TGTGCCAGCAGAAAAAATAGCGGGGAAGAGACCCAGTACTTC
abundance: .; v_gene: TRBV10-3; j_gene: TRBJ1-5; d_gene: .; CDR3aa: CAISESRGGSNQPRHF; CDR3nt: TGTGCCATCAGTGAGTCGCGGGGGGGGTCCAACCAGCCCCGGCATTTT
abundance: once; v_gene: TRBV6-5; j_gene: TRBJ1-2; d_gene: .; CDR3aa: CVSSRTLNYGYTF; CDR3nt: TGTGTCAGCAGTCGGACCCTTAACTATGGCTACACCTTC
abundance: .; v_gene: TRBV28; j_gene: TRBJ2-5; d_gene: TRBD1; CDR3aa: CASSGQGAETQYF; CDR3nt: TGTGCCAGCAGCGGACAGGGGGCGGAGACCCAGTACTTC
abundance: .; v_gene: TRBV24-1; j_gene: TRBJ1-5; d_gene: .; CDR3aa: CATSDPGGRFDSNQPQHF; CDR3nt: TGTGCCACCAGTGATCCCGGTGGACGATTTGATAGCAATCAGCCCCAGCATTTT
abundance: .; v_gene: TRBV11-2; j_gene: TRBJ2-7; d_gene: .; CDR3aa: CASRPKLQEQTYKQYF; CDR3nt: TGTGCCAGCAGACCCAAACTACAGGAGCAAACCTACAAGCAGTACTTC
abundance: .; v_gene: TRBV5-5; j_gene: TRBJ1-4; d_gene: .; CDR3aa: CPSSSGETNEKLFF; CDR3nt: TGTCCCAGCAGCTCGGGGGAAACTAATGAAAAACTGTTTTTT
abundance: many; v_gene: TRBV6-2/TRBV6-3; j_gene: TRBJ2-7; d_gene: TRBD2; CDR3aa: CASNPLVREGRYEQYF; CDR3nt: TGTGCCAGCAACCCTCTCGTTCGGGAGGGCCGATACGAGCAGTACTTC
abundance: many; v_gene: TRBV6-6; j_gene: TRBJ1-1; d_gene: TRBD1; CDR3aa: CASSHGQGGAEAFF; CDR3nt: TGTGCCAGCAGTCACGGACAGGGGGGCGCTGAAGCTTTCTTT
abundance: .; v_gene: TRBV28; j_gene: TRBJ1-5; d_gene: TRBD1; CDR3aa: CASSPTGVEFTDTQHF; CDR3nt: TGTGCCAGCAGCCCAACAGGGGTCGAATTCACAGATACGCAGCATTTT
abundance: .; v_gene: TRBV12-3/TRBV12-4; j_gene: TRBJ2-5; d_gene: .; CDR3aa: CASTTPGTWETQYF; CDR3nt: TGTGCCAGCACAACTCCAGGCACGTGGGAGACCCAGTACTTC
abundance: .; v_gene: TRBV20-1; j_gene: TRBJ2-7; d_gene: TRBD1; CDR3aa: CSGQRGQTSGEQYF; CDR3nt: TGCAGTGGACAAAGGGGGCAGACCTCTGGCGAGCAGTACTTC
abundance: .; v_gene: TRBV10-2; j_gene: TRBJ2-7; d_gene: .; CDR3aa: CASSESDYEQYF; CDR3nt: TGCGCCAGCAGTGAGTCGGACTACGAGCAGTACTTC
abundance: many; v_gene: TRBV11-2; j_gene: TRBJ2-2; d_gene: .; CDR3aa: CASSLTPSASAGELFF; CDR3nt: TGTGCCAGCAGCTTAACCCCCTCAGCGAGCGCCGGGGAGCTGTTTTTT
abundance: .; v_gene: TRBV30; j_gene: TRBJ2-7; d_gene: .; CDR3aa: CAWSPSPGTGAFYEQYF; CDR3nt: TGTGCCTGGAGTCCATCCCCCGGGACGGGGGCTTTCTACGAGCAGTACTTC
abundance: .; v_gene: TRBV24-1; j_gene: TRBJ2-1; d_gene: .; CDR3aa: CATAQDSYNEQFF; CDR3nt: TGTGCCACCGCTCAGGACTCCTACAATGAGCAGTTCTTC
abundance: few; v_gene: TRBV14; j_gene: TRBJ1-1; d_gene: .; CDR3aa: CASSPDLNTEAFF; CDR3nt: TGTGCCAGCAGCCCGGACTTAAACACTGAAGCTTTCTTT
abundance: .; v_gene: TRBV28; j_gene: TRBJ2-5; d_gene: TRBD1; CDR3aa: CANNSGTGAQETQYF; CDR3nt: TGTGCCAACAACTCCGGGACAGGGGCCCAAGAGACCCAGTACTTC
abundance: .; v_gene: TRBV28; j_gene: TRBJ1-2; d_gene: .; CDR3aa: CASSPQVGYTF; CDR3nt: TGTGCCAGCAGTCCCCAGGTCGGCTACACCTTC
abundance: few; v_gene: TRBV28; j_gene: TRBJ2-1; d_gene: .; CDR3aa: CASSLVLELGLEDNEQFF; CDR3nt: TGTGCCAGCAGTTTGGTTTTAGAATTGGGGCTGGAAGACAATGAGCAGTTCTTC
abundance: .; v_gene: TRBV4-1; j_gene: TRBJ2-3; d_gene: .; CDR3aa: CASSQEWDGSDMQYF; CDR3nt: TGCGCCAGCAGCCAAGAATGGGATGGGTCTGATATGCAGTATTTT
abundance: once; v_gene: TRBV6-6; j_gene: TRBJ2-5; d_gene: TRBD1; CDR3aa: CASRQGADKETQYF; CDR3nt: TGTGCCAGCAGACAGGGGGCGGACAAAGAGACCCAGTACTTC
abundance: .; v_gene: TRBV11-2; j_gene: TRBJ2-1; d_gene: TRBD2; CDR3aa: CASSQISGTSYNDQFF; CDR3nt: TGTGCCAGCAGCCAAATTAGCGGGACCTCATACAATGATCAGTTCTTC
abundance: .; v_gene: TRBV11-2; j_gene: TRBJ2-1; d_gene: .; CDR3aa: CANSLYAAVSSYNEQFF; CDR3nt: TGTGCCAACAGCCTATACGCGGCGGTGAGTTCCTACAATGAGCAGTTCTTC
abundance: few; v_gene: TRBV7-8; j_gene: TRBJ2-6; d_gene: TRBD1; CDR3aa: CASSLFRDRVSGANVLTF; CDR3nt: TGTGCCAGCAGCTTATTTCGGGACAGGGTCTCTGGGGCCAACGTCCTGACTTTC
abundance: few; v_gene: TRBV24-1; j_gene: TRBJ2-1; d_gene: .; CDR3aa: CATGRVGNEQFF; CDR3nt: TGTGCCACCGGCAGGGTTGGCAATGAGCAGTTCTTC
abundance: .; v_gene: TRBV4-3; j_gene: TRBJ2-3; d_gene: .; CDR3aa: CTSSRDQGWADTQYF; CDR3nt: TGCACCAGCAGCCGGGATCAGGGGTGGGCAGATACGCAGTATTTT
abundance: .; v_gene: TRBV18; j_gene: TRBJ2-4; d_gene: TRBD2; CDR3aa: CASSLTSAGTRGANIQYF; CDR3nt: TGTGCCAGCTCACTTACCTCGGCCGGGACTAGGGGAGCAAACATTCAGTACTTC
abundance: .; v_gene: TRBV11-3; j_gene: TRBJ2-1; d_gene: .; CDR3aa: CASSLGYRPTDEDFF; CDR3nt: TGTGCCAGCAGCTTAGGGTACAGGCCCACGGATGAGGACTTCTTC
abundance: many; v_gene: TRBV6-2/TRBV6-3; j_gene: TRBJ1-5; d_gene: .; CDR3aa: CASSYALAGAMSNQPQHF; CDR3nt: TGTGCCAGCAGTTATGCGCTTGCAGGGGCGATGAGCAATCAGCCCCAGCATTTT
abundance: .; v_gene: TRBV6-1; j_gene: TRBJ1-2; d_gene: .; CDR3aa: CASNGVRVPRDYGYTF; CDR3nt: TGTGCCAGCAACGGGGTCAGGGTACCGAGGGACTATGGCTACACCTTC